This note documents a single T cell receptor beta chain sequence. The antigen is undetermined. The sample comes from a study of T-cell memory formation after mild COVID-19. Study findings and constraints: CD8+ contracting clones occupied EMRA, while CD4+ ones occupied mainly CM and EM.

5'RACE, which relied on constant-segment primers, yielded TCR alpha and TCR beta cDNA libraries carrying sample barcodes and UMIs. In TCRdb, the 5' RACE reads were re-called with MiXCR into one record per CDR3 protein. The table includes 35,000 to 50,000 distinct CDR3 sequences, approximately 6.5% detected once. Sequenced input: PBMCs or a T cell subset sorted from them (not recorded which). This TCR derives from an adult who had mild COVID-19 (a few samples of this study predate the infection). Cell type and time point are not known.

The CDR3 spells CASSEVGRGDEQYF. CDR3 nucleotides: TGTGCCAGCAGTGAAGTGGGTCGCGGGGACGAGCAGTACTTC. This chain links TRBV6-1 with TRBJ2-7, with a possible D match to TRBD2 (6 bases). The V gene lost 1 base and the J gene lost 5 bases, with 12 bases spanning the gap. The CDR3 sequence is 14 residues long. Germline CDR1 MNHNS, CDR2 SASEGT.